Presented here are 7 T cell receptor beta chains from one specimen sequenced in a study of technical replicates of blood from a few donors. Using immunoSEQ multiplex PCR, the repertoire was profiled, and TCRdb retains in-frame clones only, with some absent. The sample records 25,000 to 40,000 clones, approximately 90% being singletons. The sample taken for sequencing was PBMCs. These receptors were obtained from a human donor in good health. Some clones in this sample may be carry-over from other donors' samples.

The rearrangement uses TRBV30 and TRBJ1-1; D remains ambiguous. With 4 bases removed from V and 3 bases from J, the gap between germline ends came to 12 bases. Germline lookup yields CDR1 GTSNPN and CDR2 SVGIG (reference sequence). The CDR3 loop spans 13 amino acids. The CDR3 here is CAWKGGVHTEAFF. The CDR3 bases are TGTGCCTGGAAAGGAGGTGTGCACACTGAAGCTTTCTTT. Full variable domain (remainder filled in from reference TRBV30 and TRBJ1-1): SQTIHQWPATLVQPVGSPLSLECTVEGTSNPNLYWYRQAAGRGLQLLFYSVGIGQISSEVPQNLSASRPQDRQFILSSKKLLLSDSGFYLCAWKGGVHTEAFFGQGTRLTVV.

The chain combines TRBV4-3 with TRBJ2-3; the match to TRBD2 covers 10 bases. Germline CDR1 is LGHNA and CDR2 is YSLEER. V was pared by 0 bases and J by 4 bases, with 7 bases of the junction left unmatched. The CDR3 runs 17 residues. This CDR3 reads CASSQDRAGGPSDTQYF. CDR3 bases: TGCGCCAGCAGCCAAGATCGAGCGGGGGGGCCGTCAGATACGCAGTATTTT.

The CDR3 loop reads CASSTSGNPFEQFF. The DNA of the CDR3 is TGTGCCAGCAGCACTAGCGGGAATCCATTTGAGCAGTTCTTC. V is TRBV11-2 and J is TRBJ2-1; the match to TRBD2 covers 10 bases. CDR1 and CDR2 (germline): SGHAT, FQNNGV. The CDR3 has 14 residues. The V segment lost 5 bases and the J segment 9 bases; nucleotides outside the gene matches: 7.

The chain employs TRBV12-5 and TRBJ2-1; no clear D gene. Germline lookup yields CDR1 LGHNT and CDR2 FRNRAP. The CDR3 runs to 15 residues. Trimming removed 1 base from V and 0 bases from J, with 7 bases in between. The CDR3 nucleotides read TGTGCTAGTGGTTTGGCTACTCTCTCCTACAATGAGCAGTTCTTC. Protein: CASGLATLSYNEQFF. Complete variable domain (other parts from reference TRBV12-5 and TRBJ2-1): DARVTQTPRHKVTEMGQEVTMRCQPILGHNTVFWYRQTMMQGLELLAYFRNRAPLDDSGMPKDRFSAEMPDATLATLKIQPSEPRDSAVYFCASGLATLSYNEQFFGPGTRLTVL.

The chain has TRBV5-1 and TRBJ2-3; 8 bases are shared with TRBD2. The CDR3 contains 17 residues. V lost 0 bases and J lost 4; bases outside the gene matches: 10. Germline assignment: CDR1 SGHRS and CDR2 YFSETQ. The CDR3 here is CASSLGGAGGIPDTQYF. For the CDR3, the DNA is TGCGCCAGCAGCTTGGGGGGCGCGGGAGGAATTCCAGATACGCAGTATTTT.

The chain recombines TRBV7-2 with TRBJ2-6; unclear D gene. The CDR3 covers 11 residues. Germline V CDR1 and CDR2: SGHTA, FQGNSA. The V end was cut by 4 bases, the J end by 18 bases, with 13 bases between. The CDR3 DNA reads TGTGCCAGCAGCTCGGTGGGCCTTCGGACTTTC. Translating gives CASSSVGLRTF. The full variable domain, completed using reference TRBV7-2 and TRBJ2-6, is GAGVSQSPSNKVTEKGKDVELRCDPISGHTALYWYRQSLGQGLEFLIYFQGNSAPDKSGLPSDRFSAERTGGSVSTLTIQRTQQEDSAVYLCASSSVGLRTFGAGSRLTVL.

The chain combines TRBV19 with TRBJ1-1, with D perhaps TRBD1 (5 bases). The V gene lost 8 bases and the J gene lost 6 bases, with 22 bases spanning the gap. There are 15 residues in the CDR3. In germline, CDR1 is LNHDA, CDR2 SQIVND (reference sequence). Here the CDR3 DNA reads TGTGCCAGTCGTAAAGGGATCTTTCGGGGGGCTGAAGCTTTCTTT. Protein product: CASRKGIFRGAEAFF.